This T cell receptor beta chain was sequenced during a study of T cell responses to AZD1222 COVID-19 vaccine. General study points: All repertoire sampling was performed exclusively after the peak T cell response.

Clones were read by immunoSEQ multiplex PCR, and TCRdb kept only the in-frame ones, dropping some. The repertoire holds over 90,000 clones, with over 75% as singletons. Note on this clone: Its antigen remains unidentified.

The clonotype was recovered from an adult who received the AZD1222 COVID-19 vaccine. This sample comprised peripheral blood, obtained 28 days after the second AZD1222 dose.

Here the CDR3 DNA reads TGTGCCAGTAGTATGGTCTTAGTGAACACTGAAGCTTTCTTT. Translation: CASSMVLVNTEAFF. This chain links TRBV19 with TRBJ1-1; D gene ambiguous. Germline V CDR1 and CDR2: LNHDA, SQIVND (reference sequence). V lost 3 bases to trimming and J lost 0 bases, with 8 bases between them. The CDR3 has 14 amino acids.